These T cell receptor beta chains were read from a single sample in a study of metastatic and nonmetastatic thyroid tumors. TCRdb re-analyzed the PCR reads through MiXCR. Of about 40,000 clones listed, roughly 11% were seen once; the top ten hold roughly a quarter. The sample consisted of blood. The receptors shown here come from a female donor with papillary thyroid cancer or a benign thyroid nodule (not recorded which). Some clones in this sample may be carry-over from other donors' samples. Both conserved end residues are part of each CDR3. The D gene is left open where the match is weak. Clone size appears in some rows only: once, few, many, or a class for an expanded clone.

d_call: -
clone_size: many
v_call: TRBV28
j_call: TRBJ1-4
cdr3_aa: CASRLGATNEKLFF
cdr3_nt: TGTGCCAGCAGGCTGGGTGCAACTAATGAAAAACTGTTTTTT

d_call: -
clone_size: many
v_call: TRBV19
j_call: TRBJ2-2
cdr3_aa: CASSIDPRLNTGELFF
cdr3_nt: TGTGCCAGTAGTATAGATCCTAGGTTAAACACCGGGGAGCTGTTTTTT

d_call: TRBD1
clone_size: many
v_call: TRBV5-6
j_call: TRBJ2-7
cdr3_aa: CASSLGDRGRKYF
cdr3_nt: TGTGCCAGCAGCTTGGGGGACAGGGGGCGCAAGTACTTC

d_call: -
clone_size: many
v_call: TRBV5-1
j_call: TRBJ2-1
cdr3_aa: CASSLAPLPSYNEQFF
cdr3_nt: TGCGCCAGCAGCTTGGCTCCCCTCCCTTCCTACAATGAGCAGTTCTTC

d_call: -
clone_size: many
v_call: TRBV7-8
j_call: TRBJ2-7
cdr3_aa: CASSQGRTGFYEQYF
cdr3_nt: TGTGCCAGCAGCCAGGGACGGACGGGATTCTACGAGCAGTACTTC

d_call: TRBD1
clone_size: many
v_call: TRBV30
j_call: TRBJ2-7
cdr3_aa: CAWSASTGSPYEQYF
cdr3_nt: TGTGCCTGGAGTGCCTCGACAGGGTCCCCCTACGAGCAGTACTTC

d_call: -
clone_size: many
v_call: TRBV7-2
j_call: TRBJ1-2
cdr3_aa: CASSQYYGGYTF
cdr3_nt: TGTGCCAGCAGTCAGTACTACGGGGGCTACACCTTC

d_call: -
clone_size: -
v_call: TRBV28
j_call: TRBJ2-7
cdr3_aa: CASSLHQTGALGEQYF
cdr3_nt: TGTGCCAGCAGTTTACATCAAACCGGGGCTTTGGGCGAGCAGTACTTC

d_call: -
clone_size: many
v_call: TRBV29-1
j_call: TRBJ1-6
cdr3_aa: CSVETGANSPLHF
cdr3_nt: TGCAGCGTTGAGACAGGAGCAAATTCACCCCTCCACTTT

d_call: -
clone_size: many
v_call: TRBV12-3/TRBV12-4
j_call: TRBJ1-2
cdr3_aa: CASSFGNYGYTF
cdr3_nt: TGTGCCAGCAGTTTTGGGAACTATGGCTACACCTTC

d_call: TRBD1
clone_size: few
v_call: TRBV28
j_call: TRBJ2-7
cdr3_aa: CASSPGQVRSSDEQYF
cdr3_nt: TGTGCCAGCAGTCCAGGACAGGTGAGGTCGTCGGACGAGCAGTACTTC

d_call: TRBD1
clone_size: many
v_call: TRBV7-6
j_call: TRBJ1-6
cdr3_aa: CASSGQGGSPLHF
cdr3_nt: TGTGCCAGCAGTGGACAGGGGGGTTCACCCCTCCACTTT

d_call: TRBD2
clone_size: -
v_call: TRBV5-1
j_call: TRBJ2-3
cdr3_aa: CASSPWGGIVSTDTQYF
cdr3_nt: TGCGCCAGCAGCCCATGGGGGGGGATCGTGAGCACAGATACGCAGTATTTT

d_call: -
clone_size: many
v_call: TRBV9
j_call: TRBJ2-1
cdr3_aa: CASSQTQGTEQFF
cdr3_nt: TGTGCCAGCAGCCAAACTCAGGGTACTGAGCAGTTCTTC

d_call: -
clone_size: many
v_call: TRBV5-1
j_call: TRBJ2-2
cdr3_aa: CASSLGGTRTGELFF
cdr3_nt: TGCGCCAGCAGCTTGGGAGGGACAAGGACCGGGGAGCTGTTTTTT

d_call: TRBD2
clone_size: once
v_call: TRBV5-1
j_call: TRBJ2-5
cdr3_aa: CASSLLATAVELAGGPVETQYF
cdr3_nt: TGCGCCAGCAGCTTGTTGGCGACAGCCGTGGAGTTAGCGGGAGGGCCGGTAGAGACCCAGTACTTC

d_call: -
clone_size: many
v_call: TRBV11-2
j_call: TRBJ1-1
cdr3_aa: CASSHPRDSWGTEAFF
cdr3_nt: TGTGCCAGCAGCCACCCCCGGGACTCCTGGGGTACTGAAGCTTTCTTT

d_call: -
clone_size: many
v_call: TRBV5-5
j_call: TRBJ1-1
cdr3_aa: CASSFTTDTEAFF
cdr3_nt: TGTGCCAGCAGCTTCACGACGGACACTGAAGCTTTCTTT

d_call: -
clone_size: many
v_call: TRBV19
j_call: TRBJ2-2
cdr3_aa: CATLTENTGELFF
cdr3_nt: TGTGCCACCCTCACGGAGAACACCGGGGAGCTGTTTTTT

d_call: TRBD2
clone_size: once
v_call: TRBV7-9
j_call: TRBJ2-1
cdr3_aa: CASSAGTSVSGQFF
cdr3_nt: TGTGCTAGCAGCGCCGGGACTAGCGTGAGTGGGCAGTTCTTC

d_call: -
clone_size: many
v_call: TRBV15
j_call: TRBJ1-4
cdr3_aa: CATSRSFATNEKLFF
cdr3_nt: TGTGCCACCAGCAGGAGTTTTGCAACTAATGAAAAACTGTTTTTT

d_call: TRBD1
clone_size: many
v_call: TRBV24-1
j_call: TRBJ1-2
cdr3_aa: CATSLPGQGFNGYTF
cdr3_nt: TGTGCCACCAGTTTACCGGGACAGGGTTTCAATGGCTACACCTTC

d_call: TRBD1
clone_size: many
v_call: TRBV7-6
j_call: TRBJ2-2
cdr3_aa: CASSPDRGLELFF
cdr3_nt: TGTGCCAGCAGCCCGGACAGGGGCTTGGAGCTGTTTTTT

d_call: -
clone_size: many
v_call: TRBV19
j_call: TRBJ1-5
cdr3_aa: CASSIDHGNQPQHF
cdr3_nt: TGTGCCAGTAGTATAGATCACGGGAATCAGCCCCAGCATTTT

d_call: -
clone_size: many
v_call: TRBV12-3/TRBV12-4
j_call: TRBJ1-3
cdr3_aa: CASSLYTGNTIYF
cdr3_nt: TGTGCCAGCAGCCTTTATACTGGAAACACCATATATTTT

d_call: TRBD1
clone_size: -
v_call: TRBV28
j_call: TRBJ2-7
cdr3_aa: CASSIGGRPTYEQYF
cdr3_nt: TGTGCCAGCAGCATAGGGGGCCGACCCACCTACGAGCAGTACTTC

d_call: -
clone_size: many
v_call: TRBV19
j_call: TRBJ2-7
cdr3_aa: CASSALAQNVYEQYF
cdr3_nt: TGTGCCAGTAGCGCACTAGCACAAAACGTCTACGAGCAGTACTTC

d_call: TRBD1
clone_size: many
v_call: TRBV6-4
j_call: TRBJ2-1
cdr3_aa: CASSDSGTGGYNEQFF
cdr3_nt: TGTGCCAGCAGTGACTCCGGGACAGGGGGTTACAATGAGCAGTTCTTC

d_call: TRBD1
clone_size: many
v_call: TRBV2
j_call: TRBJ2-1
cdr3_aa: CASSVPDRAYNEQFF
cdr3_nt: TGTGCCAGCAGCGTACCGGACAGGGCTTACAATGAGCAGTTCTTC

d_call: TRBD1
clone_size: many
v_call: TRBV2
j_call: TRBJ1-4
cdr3_aa: CASSYTGEANEKLFF
cdr3_nt: TGTGCCAGCAGTTATACAGGGGAAGCTAATGAAAAACTGTTTTTT

d_call: TRBD2
clone_size: many
v_call: TRBV2
j_call: TRBJ2-1
cdr3_aa: CASSSLAGSSYNEQFF
cdr3_nt: TGTGCCAGCAGCTCGCTAGCGGGCAGCTCCTACAATGAGCAGTTCTTC

d_call: -
clone_size: few
v_call: TRBV6-2/TRBV6-3
j_call: TRBJ1-1
cdr3_aa: CASSYRSHNTEAFF
cdr3_nt: TGTGCCAGCAGTTATAGGTCCCACAACACTGAAGCTTTCTTT

d_call: -
clone_size: many
v_call: TRBV7-3
j_call: TRBJ2-2
cdr3_aa: CASSRWDSHTGELFF
cdr3_nt: TGTGCCAGCAGCCGGTGGGACTCCCACACCGGGGAGCTGTTTTTT

d_call: -
clone_size: many
v_call: TRBV9
j_call: TRBJ2-5
cdr3_aa: CASSVGPQETQYF
cdr3_nt: TGTGCCAGCAGCGTAGGCCCACAAGAGACCCAGTACTTC

d_call: -
clone_size: many
v_call: TRBV12-3/TRBV12-4
j_call: TRBJ2-5
cdr3_aa: CASSLVRKTQYF
cdr3_nt: TGTGCCAGCAGTTTAGTTCGGAAGACCCAGTACTTC

d_call: TRBD2
clone_size: many
v_call: TRBV28
j_call: TRBJ2-5
cdr3_aa: CASSSEKLAGVSETQYF
cdr3_nt: TGTGCCAGCAGTTCTGAGAAACTAGCGGGAGTCTCTGAGACCCAGTACTTC

d_call: -
clone_size: many
v_call: TRBV4-2
j_call: TRBJ1-4
cdr3_aa: CASSQTAGEEKLFF
cdr3_nt: TGTGCCAGCAGCCAGACGGCAGGGGAGGAAAAACTGTTTTTT

d_call: TRBD2
clone_size: -
v_call: TRBV20-1
j_call: TRBJ2-3
cdr3_aa: CSARDWASGSFAQYF
cdr3_nt: TGCAGTGCTAGAGACTGGGCTAGCGGGAGTTTCGCGCAGTATTTT

d_call: -
clone_size: many
v_call: TRBV19
j_call: TRBJ2-3
cdr3_aa: CASSIGGWGTDTQYF
cdr3_nt: TGTGCCAGTAGTATAGGGGGCTGGGGCACAGATACGCAGTATTTT

d_call: TRBD2
clone_size: many
v_call: TRBV20-1
j_call: TRBJ2-5
cdr3_aa: CSAREGGSSIKTQYF
cdr3_nt: TGCAGTGCTAGAGAAGGCGGGAGTAGTATAAAGACCCAGTACTTC

d_call: TRBD2
clone_size: many
v_call: TRBV3-1
j_call: TRBJ2-1
cdr3_aa: CASSQVFGTSGSSEQFF
cdr3_nt: TGTGCCAGCAGCCAAGTATTCGGGACTAGCGGGAGCAGTGAGCAGTTCTTC

d_call: -
clone_size: many
v_call: TRBV5-6
j_call: TRBJ1-1
cdr3_aa: CASSFTGTGAFF
cdr3_nt: TGTGCCAGCAGCTTTACCGGGACTGGGGCTTTCTTT

d_call: -
clone_size: many
v_call: TRBV19
j_call: TRBJ2-1
cdr3_aa: CASSSRPAETYNEQFF
cdr3_nt: TGTGCCAGTAGTTCCCGCCCAGCAGAGACCTACAATGAGCAGTTCTTC

d_call: TRBD1
clone_size: -
v_call: TRBV11-1
j_call: TRBJ1-1
cdr3_aa: CASSLGGDRTNTEAFF
cdr3_nt: TGTGCCAGCAGCTTAGGGGGGGACAGGACTAACACTGAAGCTTTCTTT

d_call: -
clone_size: -
v_call: TRBV7-3
j_call: TRBJ2-1
cdr3_aa: CASSLRSSSEQFF
cdr3_nt: TGTGCCAGCAGCTTAAGGAGCAGCAGCGAGCAGTTCTTC

d_call: TRBD2
clone_size: -
v_call: TRBV5-1
j_call: TRBJ2-1
cdr3_aa: CASSFGTSNEQFF
cdr3_nt: TGCGCCAGCAGCTTCGGGACTAGCAATGAGCAGTTCTTC

d_call: -
clone_size: many
v_call: TRBV10-3
j_call: TRBJ2-2
cdr3_aa: CAISADRELFF
cdr3_nt: TGTGCCATCAGTGCAGATAGGGAGCTGTTTTTT

d_call: TRBD2
clone_size: many
v_call: TRBV5-4
j_call: TRBJ2-7
cdr3_aa: CASSLDPGLAGYF
cdr3_nt: TGTGCCAGCAGCTTGGACCCGGGACTAGCTGGGTACTTC

d_call: -
clone_size: -
v_call: TRBV7-8
j_call: TRBJ2-7
cdr3_aa: CASGPYRIARPYEQYF
cdr3_nt: TGTGCCAGCGGCCCTTACAGGATAGCGAGGCCCTACGAGCAGTACTTC

d_call: -
clone_size: many
v_call: TRBV19
j_call: TRBJ1-5
cdr3_aa: CASSIGQSNQPQHF
cdr3_nt: TGTGCCAGTAGTATAGGACAGAGCAATCAGCCCCAGCATTTT

d_call: -
clone_size: many
v_call: TRBV2
j_call: TRBJ2-4
cdr3_aa: CASSGQNAKNIQYF
cdr3_nt: TGTGCCAGCAGTGGACAGAACGCCAAAAACATTCAGTACTTC

d_call: -
clone_size: many
v_call: TRBV9
j_call: TRBJ2-7
cdr3_aa: CASSPTGLARYEQYF
cdr3_nt: TGTGCCAGCAGCCCGACAGGTTTGGCGAGATACGAGCAGTACTTC

d_call: -
clone_size: many
v_call: TRBV6-1
j_call: TRBJ1-2
cdr3_aa: CASRLQSQTNYGYTF
cdr3_nt: TGTGCCAGCAGACTTCAGAGCCAAACTAACTATGGCTACACCTTC

d_call: TRBD1
clone_size: many
v_call: TRBV7-9
j_call: TRBJ2-5
cdr3_aa: CASSYLQGLLPETQYF
cdr3_nt: TGTGCCAGCAGCTATTTACAGGGGCTGCTTCCTGAGACCCAGTACTTC

d_call: TRBD1
clone_size: few
v_call: TRBV5-6
j_call: TRBJ1-2
cdr3_aa: CASSLGQPGYTF
cdr3_nt: TGTGCCAGTAGCTTGGGACAGCCAGGCTACACCTTC